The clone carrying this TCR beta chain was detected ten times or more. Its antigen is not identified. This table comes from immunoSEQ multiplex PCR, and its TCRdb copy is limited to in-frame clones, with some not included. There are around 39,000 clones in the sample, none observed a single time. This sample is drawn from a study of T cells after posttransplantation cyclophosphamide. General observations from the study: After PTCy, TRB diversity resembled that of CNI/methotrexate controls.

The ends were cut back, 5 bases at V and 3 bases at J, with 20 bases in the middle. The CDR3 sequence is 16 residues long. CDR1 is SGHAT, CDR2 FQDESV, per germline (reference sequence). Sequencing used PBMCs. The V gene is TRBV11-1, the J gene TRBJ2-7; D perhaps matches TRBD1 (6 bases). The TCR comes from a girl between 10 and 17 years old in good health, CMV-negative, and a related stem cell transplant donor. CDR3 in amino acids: CASSPPWGRNGYEQYF. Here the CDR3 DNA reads TGTGCCAGCAGCCCTCCCTGGGGGCGGAATGGCTACGAGCAGTACTTC.